A single sample is the source of the 8 T cell receptor beta chains below, sequenced in a study of T cells in Graves' hyperthyroidism and ophthalmopathy. Amplification targeted TCR beta CDR3 regions from RNA transcripts. HTBI primers were employed in a first-round RT-PCR of the TCR CDR3. MiXCR, applied by TCRdb to the multiplex PCR reads, yields one record per CDR3 protein. In the table there are more than 150,000 distinct CDR3 sequences, about 15% of which are singletons. The sample consisted of blood. The source of these receptors is a woman aged 50 to 65 with Graves' hyperthyroidism.

In its sample, this clonotype was seen many times. This chain connects TRBV7-8 to TRBJ1-5; 7 nucleotides align to TRBD1. CDR1 and CDR2 from the germline V gene are SGHVS and FQNEAQ. The CDR3 is 16 amino acids. J lost 0 bases, V lost 6 bases, and 8 bases had no gene match. CDR3 coding DNA: TGTGCCAGCAGTTACACAGGGGCCTCTAGCAATCAGCCCCAGCATTTT. Protein product: CASSYTGASSNQPQHF.

In its sample, this clonotype was seen many times. The V call is TRBV29-1, the J call TRBJ2-1; D is ambiguous. The CDR3 totals 14 residues. Trimming shortened V by 3 bases and J by 4 bases, and 13 bases separated the two germline ends. Germline V CDR1 and CDR2: SQVTM, ANQGSEA. This CDR3 reads CSVDVTAAYNEQFF. The DNA for the CDR3 is TGCAGCGTTGACGTTACGGCAGCATACAATGAGCAGTTCTTC.

Many counts were recorded for this clonotype. The CDR3 here is CASSPLDRPYEQYF. The CDR3 DNA is TGTGCCAGCAGCCCCCTCGACAGACCCTACGAGCAGTACTTC. This chain links TRBV7-2 with TRBJ2-7; weak D call: TRBD1 (5 bases). Germline CDR1 reads SGHTA; CDR2 reads FQGNSA. The CDR3 has 14 amino acids. V dropped 5 bases and J dropped 2 bases, with 13 bases sitting between them.

This clonotype was detected ten times or more. This chain joins TRBV18 and TRBJ2-7, with 8 bases that match TRBD2. The CDR3 has 16 residues. Germline V gives CDR1 KGHSH, CDR2 LQKENI. The V gene end was trimmed by 6 bases and the J gene end by 0 bases; junction bases not matched to a gene: 10. The CDR3 DNA sequence: TGTGCCAGCTCCTCACGGGGGGGCCGGAACTCCTACGAGCAGTACTTC. This codes for CASSSRGGRNSYEQYF.

A few counts support this clonotype. This sequence joins TRBV7-7 and TRBJ2-7; tentatively, D is TRBD1 (6 bases). CDR1 and CDR2 from the germline V gene are SSHAT and FNYEAQ (reference sequence). The CDR3 sequence is 18 residues long. CDR3 region: CATYGPIQGKGMTYEQYF. CDR3 nucleotides: TGTGCTACCTATGGACCGATACAGGGAAAGGGAATGACCTACGAGCAGTACTTC.

The sample holds many counts of this clonotype. CDR3 coding DNA: TGTGCCAGCAGGGACACCGGGACATCTCTGAATGAGCAGTTCTTC. Amino acid sequence: CASRDTGTSLNEQFF. The chain combines TRBV2 with TRBJ2-1; the D gene is possibly TRBD1 (6 bases). The germline CDR1 and CDR2 sequences are SNHLY and FYNNEI. The CDR3 runs 15 residues. V lost 6 bases and J 7 bases, leaving 19 bases between the germline ends.

This clonotype was observed many times. The chain uses TRBV6-1 and TRBJ2-5; 9 bases align to TRBD2. CDR1 is MNHNS and CDR2 is SASEGT in the germline V gene. V trimming: 5 bases; J trimming: 7 bases; junction bases outside the gene matches: 11. The CDR3 is made up of 15 amino acids. In DNA form, the CDR3 reads TGTGCCAGCAGTCGCCGAGCGGGGGGCCGGGGGACCCAGTACTTC. Translated, it gives CASSRRAGGRGTQYF.

This clonotype was seen at least ten times. The genes are TRBV6-6 and TRBJ1-1; D call uncertain. CDR3 length: 15 amino acids. The ends were cut back, 2 bases at V and 0 bases at J, with 10 bases in the middle. CDR1 and CDR2 (germline): MNHNY, SVGAGI (reference sequence). CDR3 in DNA: TGTGCCAGCAGTTACAGGGAAGGGATGAACACTGAAGCTTTCTTT. It encodes CASSYREGMNTEAFF.